These 26 T cell receptor beta chains were sequenced from one sample in a study of vaccination and CD4 T cells after COVID-19. These receptors have no known antigen. Specified treatment: approximately 9-day PBMC culture with coronavirus spike peptide pools or control peptides (ViraFEST assay). Sequencing of cultured CD4+ T cell DNA used the Oncomine TCR Beta short-read assay. Each CDR3 protein gets one entry after TCRdb re-called the PCR reads with MiXCR. The sample contains around 26,000 distinct CDR3 sequences, about 40% of which appear only once. What was sequenced was CD4+ T cells from blood, cultured in vitro. Receptor source: a human donor who had recovered from COVID-19.

This clonotype appeared a few times. The V gene is TRBV6-2 or TRBV6-3, the J gene TRBJ2-7, with TRBD2 identical over 14 bases. The length of the CDR3 is 15 residues. Germline-derived CDR1 and CDR2 are MNHEY and SVGEGT. Trimming took 5 bases from V and 3 from J; bases not matched to a gene: 3. CDR3 protein: CASSRTSGRFYEQYF. The CDR3 DNA sequence: TGTGCCAGCAGTCGGACTAGCGGGAGGTTCTACGAGCAGTACTTC.

This clonotype appeared a few times. The chain has TRBV11-3 and TRBJ2-1, with TRBD2 matching over 11 bases. With V trimmed by 5 bases and J by 5 bases, 8 bases remained unmatched. The germline V gene has CDR1 SGHNT and CDR2 YENEEA. The CDR3 extends over 16 amino acids. This CDR3 is CASSPNLAGGDNEQFF. CDR3 sequence (DNA): TGTGCCAGCAGCCCTAACCTAGCGGGAGGAGACAATGAGCAGTTCTTC. Full variable domain (outside the CDR3, taken from reference TRBV11-3 and TRBJ2-1): EAGVVQSPRYKIIEKKQPVAFWCNPISGHNTLYWYLQNLGQGPELLIRYENEEAVDDSQLPKDRFSAERLKGVDSTLKIQPAELGDSAVYLCASSPNLAGGDNEQFFGPGTRLTVL.

This clonotype has only a few counts. This rearrangement joins TRBV6-5 to TRBJ2-6, with D unclear. The CDR3 length is 14 residues. The ends were cut back, 0 bases at V and 4 bases at J, with 4 bases in the middle. Germline values: CDR1 MNHEY, CDR2 SVGAGI. The CDR3 region is CASSYSQGANVLTF. Here the CDR3 DNA reads TGTGCCAGCAGTTACTCACAAGGGGCCAACGTCCTGACTTTC.

The chain has TRBV6-1 and TRBJ1-5, with D uncertain. This CDR3 contains 14 residues. From germline, CDR1 is MNHNS and CDR2 SASEGT. V lost 5 bases and J 0 bases, leaving 8 bases between the germline ends. The CDR3 nucleotides are TGTGCCAGCAGTCCCAGCACTAGCAATCAGCCCCAGCATTTT. Its protein product is CASSPSTSNQPQHF.

This chain uses TRBV4-1 with TRBJ2-7; 7 nucleotides line up with TRBD2. Trimming took 6 bases from V and 0 from J; bases not matched to a gene: 8. Germline V gives CDR1 MGHRA, CDR2 YSYEKL. This CDR3 has 15 residues. Written as DNA, the CDR3 is TGCGCCAGCAGGCTAGGGACGGGGGGCTCCTACGAGCAGTACTTC. This codes for CASRLGTGGSYEQYF.

The rearrangement joins TRBV6-1 to TRBJ2-1; D is possibly TRBD1 or TRBD2 (5 bases each). CDR1 is MNHNS, CDR2 SASEGT, per germline. The CDR3 sequence is 13 residues long. Trimming removed 6 bases at V and 5 bases at J, with 11 bases between. CDR3 sequence: CASRWDGHNEQFF. CDR3 DNA sequence: TGTGCCAGCAGATGGGACGGGCACAATGAGCAGTTCTTC.

This clonotype came up a few times. V and J are TRBV14 and TRBJ2-3; 12 nucleotides agree with TRBD2. V was clipped by 4 bases and J by 1 base; unmatched bases: 6. The CDR3 spans 17 residues. In germline, CDR1 is SGHDN, CDR2 FVKESK. Here the CDR3 reads CASSPLTSGRGTDTQYF. DNA for the CDR3: TGTGCCAGCAGCCCGCTGACTAGCGGGAGAGGCACAGATACGCAGTATTTT. Variable domain in full (rest from reference TRBV14 and TRBJ2-3): EAGVTQFPSHSVIEKGQTVTLRCDPISGHDNLYWYRRVMGKEIKFLLHFVKESKQDESGMPNNRFLAERTGGTYSTLKVQPAELEDSGVYFCASSPLTSGRGTDTQYFGPGTRLTVL.

This clonotype was seen a handful of times. This rearrangement joins TRBV6-5 to TRBJ1-2; the match to TRBD1 covers 8 bases. V lost 0 bases and J lost 7; bases outside the gene matches: 13. Germline values: CDR1 MNHEY, CDR2 SVGAGI. The CDR3 consists of 17 residues. CDR3 in DNA: TGTGCCAGCAGTTACTCGGTCCCAGGGGGCCCGGAGGGTGGCTACACCTTC. Translated, it gives CASSYSVPGGPEGGYTF.

This clonotype was seen more than once but under ten times. The chain carries TRBV14 and TRBJ1-2, with D possibly matching TRBD1 (5 bases). The length of the CDR3 is 15 residues. V shed 4 bases and J shed 5 bases, with 17 bases lying between them. Germline CDR1 is SGHDN and CDR2 is FVKESK. The CDR3 spells CASSPYWAGSYGYTF. As DNA, the CDR3 is TGTGCCAGCAGCCCATACTGGGCAGGGTCGTATGGCTACACCTTC.

A note on this clonotype: This CDR3 fails to terminate in the conserved phenylalanine or tryptophan, so it likely reflects a read error. This CDR3 reads CASSGSTSGSNEQFL. The CDR3 DNA sequence: TGTGCCAGCAGTGGTTCGACTAGCGGGAGCAATGAGCAGTTCCTC. This chain joins TRBV6-4 and TRBJ2-1; 12 bases align to TRBD2. CDR1 is MRHNA and CDR2 is SNTAGT in the germline V gene. This CDR3 region has 15 residues. V gave up 4 bases and J gave up 6 bases; unmatched junction bases: 4.

V and J are TRBV5-8 and TRBJ1-2; weak D call: TRBD1 (6 bases). V was shortened by 7 bases and J by 7 bases, with 14 bases between the two germline ends. The CDR3 covers 12 residues. Germline values: CDR1 SGHTS, CDR2 YDEGEE. As DNA, the CDR3 is TGTGCCAGCTCCTACAGGGTTTCTGGCTACACCTTC. Translating gives CASSYRVSGYTF.

The chain uses TRBV18 and TRBJ1-1; D is possibly TRBD1 (5 bases). V shed 4 bases and J shed 5 bases, with 17 bases lying between them. This CDR3 contains 15 residues. Germline V gene lookup returns CDR1 KGHSH and CDR2 LQKENI. CDR3 protein: CASSLPLEGYTEAFF. The CDR3 nucleotides read TGTGCCAGCTCACTACCCCTGGAGGGGTATACTGAAGCTTTCTTT.

This clonotype was seen a handful of times. The CDR3 loop is CASSLLPGQGPYEQYF. For the CDR3, the DNA is TGTGCCAGCAGTTTATTGCCGGGACAGGGCCCCTACGAGCAGTACTTC. The gene calls are TRBV28 and TRBJ2-7, with 9 nucleotides matching TRBD1. Germline loops: CDR1 MDHEN, CDR2 SYDVKM. This CDR3 is built from 16 residues. The V and J ends lost 1 base and 2 bases, in that order; junction bases with no gene match: 6.

V is TRBV6-1 and J is TRBJ2-5; TRBD2 is a possible D gene (7 bases). Germline V gene data show CDR1 as MNHNS and CDR2 as SASEGT. This CDR3 region has 16 residues. Trimming shortened V by 6 bases and J by 4 bases, and 21 bases separated the two germline ends. CDR3 sequence: CASRKLGGGQSETQYF. DNA for the CDR3: TGTGCCAGCAGAAAACTAGGGGGGGGGCAGTCAGAGACCCAGTACTTC.

The rearrangement uses TRBV4-1 and TRBJ1-3; no reliable D call. This CDR3 is built from 16 residues. CDR1 is MGHRA and CDR2 is YSYEKL in the germline V gene. Trimming stripped 1 base from V and 0 bases from J, with 10 bases between. The CDR3 here is CASSQGLQSSGNTIYF. The CDR3 nucleotides read TGCGCCAGCAGCCAAGGTTTACAGTCCTCTGGAAACACCATATATTTT.

This clonotype was counted only a few times. This chain connects TRBV6-5 to TRBJ1-5, with TRBD1 as a possible D gene (5 bases). The CDR3 is 13 amino acids. Trimming stripped 2 bases from V and 7 bases from J, with 9 bases between. Germline loops: CDR1 MNHEY, CDR2 SVGAGI. The CDR3 nucleotides are TGTGCCAGCAGTTACAGATGGGGCCAGCCCCAGCATTTT. Translated: CASSYRWGQPQHF.

The chain carries TRBV7-8 and TRBJ1-1, with D possibly being TRBD1 (6 bases). The germline V gene encodes CDR1 SGHVS and CDR2 FQNEAQ. This CDR3 is built from 17 residues. V shed 1 base and J shed 1 base, with 16 bases lying between them. The DNA of the CDR3 is TGTGCCAGCAGCTTAGGGGCCAGGGGAGAGAGGAACACTGAAGCTTTCTTT. Its protein is CASSLGARGERNTEAFF.

This clonotype has only a few counts. This sequence joins TRBV11-3 and TRBJ2-5; 9 positions match TRBD2. CDR1 SGHNT and CDR2 YENEEA come from the germline V gene. The CDR3 totals 15 residues. V lost 3 bases and J lost 3; bases outside the gene matches: 5. The CDR3 reads CASSFSGGNEETQYF. CDR3 bases: TGTGCCAGCAGCTTTAGCGGGGGTAATGAAGAGACCCAGTACTTC.

The chain is built from TRBV20-1 and TRBJ1-6; D remains ambiguous. V was shortened by 0 bases and J by 10 bases, with 16 bases between the two germline ends. The CDR3 contains 15 residues. CDR1 DFQATT and CDR2 SNEGSKA come from the germline V gene (reference sequence). The CDR3 DNA reads TGCAGTGCTAGAGATCACGGGAACTTAGGATCACCCCTCCACTTT. The encoded protein is CSARDHGNLGSPLHF.

The chain carries TRBV20-1 and TRBJ1-2; D unclear. V lost 5 bases and J 8 bases, leaving 12 bases between the germline ends. CDR1 is DFQATT, CDR2 SNEGSKA, per germline (reference sequence). The CDR3 sequence is 11 residues long. This chain's CDR3 is CSAPHRGGYTF. CDR3 bases: TGCAGTGCTCCACATCGAGGGGGCTACACCTTC.

The chain carries TRBV20-1 and TRBJ2-4; a possible D gene is TRBD2 (6 bases). The germline V gene encodes CDR1 DFQATT and CDR2 SNEGSKA (reference sequence). This CDR3 has 15 amino acids. Trimming pared 5 bases from V and 8 bases from J, leaving 22 bases between. CDR3 residues: CSAQVPGGVRHIQYF. CDR3 bases: TGCAGTGCTCAGGTACCCGGGGGTGTGAGACACATTCAGTACTTC.

The chain combines TRBV11-3 with TRBJ1-2; D gene uncertain. CDR1 SGHNT and CDR2 YENEEA come from the germline V gene. The CDR3 loop spans 15 amino acids. Deletions cut 6 bases from V and 0 bases from J, with 14 bases between. In DNA form, the CDR3 reads TGTGCCAGCAGGCTGGGTGGAGCAACTAACTATGGCTACACCTTC. It codes for CASRLGGATNYGYTF.

Turning to this clonotype: The final CDR3 position lacks the conserved phenylalanine or tryptophan, pointing to a likely read error. V usage is TRBV28 and J usage is TRBJ2-5; no definite D call. The CDR3 contains 11 residues. Germline loops: CDR1 MDHEN, CDR2 SYDVKM. The CDR3 here is CTSSVQETQYY. The DNA of the CDR3 is TGTACCAGCAGCGTACAAGAGACCCAGTACTAC.

A few counts support this clonotype. CDR3 coding DNA: TGTGCCAGCAGTAGGATCGGGTCAGGGCACAATGAGCAGTTCTTC. It specifies CASSRIGSGHNEQFF. This chain uses TRBV27 with TRBJ2-1; the D gene is possibly TRBD1 (5 bases). The germline gives CDR1 MNHEY, CDR2 SMNVEV (reference sequence). The V end was cut by 5 bases, the J end by 5 bases, with 16 bases between. The CDR3 runs to 15 residues.

The CDR3 nucleotides read TGCAGTGCTAGAGGTTACAATCGTAATGAGCAGTTCTTC. Translating gives CSARGYNRNEQFF. The chain has TRBV20-1 and TRBJ2-1; D gene uncertain. Germline V gene lookup returns CDR1 DFQATT and CDR2 SNEGSKA (reference sequence). The CDR3 consists of 13 residues. V lost 1 base and J lost 7, with 11 bases in between.

The chain employs TRBV7-9 and TRBJ2-1, with D perhaps TRBD1 or TRBD2 (5 bases each). V gave up 1 base and J gave up 4 bases, with 14 bases separating them. The CDR3 loop spans 16 amino acids. CDR1 and CDR2 (germline): SEHNR, FQNEAQ (reference sequence). The CDR3 DNA follows: TGTGCCAGCAGCTTAGTGAGGGGTGCGGTATACAATGAGCAGTTCTTC. Translated, it gives CASSLVRGAVYNEQFF.